A selection of T cell receptor beta chains follows, all from one sample in a study of T cell responses to AZD1222 COVID-19 vaccine. Produced via immunoSEQ multiplex PCR; TCRdb's table is partial and in-frame only. In the table there are some 200,000 clones, about nine tenths of which are singletons. Sequencing was performed on peripheral blood, taken on day 0 of AZD1222 vaccination. The source is an adult in good health. Each CDR3 is given with its conserved first and last residue. The order of the fields is CDR3 DNA, CDR3 protein, CDR3 length, D gene, V gene, clone size, J gene. A D gene is named only where the DNA matches it firmly. The size entry is marked missing in some rows and otherwise reads once, few, many or a size class.

TGTGCCAGCAGTTCAGGGGGAGGTGGTAATCAGCCCCAGCATTTT	CASSSGGGGNQPQHF	15	TRBD1	TRBV6-1	once	TRBJ1-5
TGTGCCAGCTCACGGGCCACTAGCGGGGGGAATGAGCAGTTCTTC	CASSRATSGGNEQFF	15	TRBD2	TRBV18	.	TRBJ2-1
TGTGCCAGTAGTATAGTAGGGCGGCAGTCCCTTGCCGGGGAGCTGTTTTTT	CASSIVGRQSLAGELFF	17	.	TRBV19	.	TRBJ2-2
TGTGCCAGCAGTTTAGCGGGAGGACCGGGTGAGCAGTTCTTC	CASSLAGGPGEQFF	14	TRBD2	TRBV2	once	TRBJ2-1
TGTGCCAGCAGCCTACCCACAAGGAACACTGAAGCTTTCTTT	CASSLPTRNTEAFF	14	.	TRBV28	.	TRBJ1-1
TGCAGCGTTAGGGACAATTCCTACGAGCAGTACTTC	CSVRDNSYEQYF	12	.	TRBV29-1	.	TRBJ2-7
TGTGCCAGCAGCCAAGAAGGGACAGGTATAGGCTACACCTTC	CASSQEGTGIGYTF	14	TRBD1	TRBV4-2	.	TRBJ1-2
TGTGCCAGCAGTGAATATACGGGGGGAGAGACCCAGTACTTC	CASSEYTGGETQYF	14	TRBD2	TRBV6-1	.	TRBJ2-5
TGTGCCAGCTCACCACCCCAGGGTCTGCCCCAGCATTTT	CASSPPQGLPQHF	13	.	TRBV18	.	TRBJ1-5
TGTGCCAGCTCACCAGGGGACTTTCTCGGGAGCACGCAGTATTTT	CASSPGDFLGSTQYF	15	.	TRBV18	.	TRBJ2-3
TGTGCCAGCAGTTTATCAGGACAGGGTGGAAACACCATATATTTT	CASSLSGQGGNTIYF	15	TRBD1	TRBV28	.	TRBJ1-3
TGTGCCAGCAGCTCCGGGGTGACAGCACGGGGCAGCACAGATACGCAGTATTTT	CASSSGVTARGSTDTQYF	18	.	TRBV9	.	TRBJ2-3
TGTGCCAGCAGTCCAGCGGGGGGCGGAGAGACCCAGTACTTC	CASSPAGGGETQYF	14	TRBD2	TRBV6-6	.	TRBJ2-5
TGCGCCAGCAGCTTGGTCTCAGGGGGAGTCTCTGGAAACACCATATATTTT	CASSLVSGGVSGNTIYF	17	TRBD1	TRBV5-1	once	TRBJ1-3
TGTGCCAGCAGCGTTCAGGAAGGACGAGGAAAACTGTTTTTT	CASSVQEGRGKLFF	14	.	TRBV11-1	.	TRBJ1-4
TGTGCCTCCGCCCGGGCCGACAGGGACACTGAAGCTTTCTTT	CASARADRDTEAFF	14	TRBD1	TRBV24-1	.	TRBJ1-1
TGTGCCTGGCTCCAGAACACTGAAGCTTTCTTT	CAWLQNTEAFF	11	.	TRBV30	.	TRBJ1-1
TGCGCCAGCAGCTTATACCCAGGGTACAATGAGCAGTTCTTC	CASSLYPGYNEQFF	14	.	TRBV5-1	.	TRBJ2-1
TGTGCCAGCACCCCCGGCCCCTACGAGCAGTACTTC	CASTPGPYEQYF	12	.	TRBV28	.	TRBJ2-7
TGTGCCAGCAGTTTATGGGGACAGGGAGTCCATAGCAATCAGCCCCAGCATTTT	CASSLWGQGVHSNQPQHF	18	TRBD1	TRBV28	.	TRBJ1-5
TGTGCCAGCAGTTTAATGACAGCTTATGGCTACACCTTC	CASSLMTAYGYTF	13	.	TRBV28	.	TRBJ1-2
TGTGCCAGCACCCGGTTAGAACGGAACTACGAGCAGTACTTC	CASTRLERNYEQYF	14	.	TRBV2	.	TRBJ2-7
TGTGCCAGCAGTGAGGGGGTCGAGCAGTACTTC	CASSEGVEQYF	11	.	TRBV6-1	.	TRBJ2-7
TGTGCCAGCACTCTAGGAGGTCAGCGCGAGCAGTACTTC	CASTLGGQREQYF	13	.	TRBV7-2	few	TRBJ2-7
TGTGCCAGCAGCTTCGACATTGGCTATTCACCCCTCCACTTT	CASSFDIGYSPLHF	14	.	TRBV7-9	.	TRBJ1-6
TGTGCCTCAAGACTAGCGGGATCCTACAATGAGCAGTTCTTC	CASRLAGSYNEQFF	14	TRBD2	TRBV30	.	TRBJ2-1
TGCGCCAGCAGTTCCATGGGGACTAGCGGGATTATGGATGAGCAGTTCTTC	CASSSMGTSGIMDEQFF	17	TRBD2	TRBV4-1	.	TRBJ2-1
TGTGCCAGCAGTCGACAGGGGGCCGGGGAGCTGTTTTTT	CASSRQGAGELFF	13	TRBD1	TRBV3-1/TRBV3-2	.	TRBJ2-2
TGTGCCTGGTCGGGGGGTGGTGAGCAGTTCTTC	CAWSGGGEQFF	11	TRBD2	TRBV30	.	TRBJ2-1
TGTGCCAGCAGTACGGGAGGGTCCCCTCATACGCAGTATTTT	CASSTGGSPHTQYF	14	TRBD2	TRBV27	.	TRBJ2-3
TGTGCCAGCAGCTTATCGGCGGCCAGGGGAGGAAATTCACCCCTCCACTTT	CASSLSAARGGNSPLHF	17	.	TRBV7-9	.	TRBJ1-6
TGTGCCAGTAGTATTTGGGGACAGCCGAATGAAAAACTGTTTTTT	CASSIWGQPNEKLFF	15	TRBD1	TRBV19	.	TRBJ1-4
TGCGCCAGCAGCTTGCGCGGGGAGAATTGGGAAAAACTGTTTTTT	CASSLRGENWEKLFF	15	.	TRBV5-1	.	TRBJ1-4
TGCAGCACTTCAGAGACCGTAGTTGACACTGAAGCTTTCTTT	CSTSETVVDTEAFF	14	.	TRBV29-1	.	TRBJ1-1
TGTGCCACTTCAAGACAGGGCTGGAACTATGGCTACACCTTC	CATSRQGWNYGYTF	14	TRBD1	TRBV19	.	TRBJ1-2
TGTGCCAGCAGTATCGGGACAGGGCCCTATGGCTACACCTTC	CASSIGTGPYGYTF	14	TRBD1	TRBV2	.	TRBJ1-2